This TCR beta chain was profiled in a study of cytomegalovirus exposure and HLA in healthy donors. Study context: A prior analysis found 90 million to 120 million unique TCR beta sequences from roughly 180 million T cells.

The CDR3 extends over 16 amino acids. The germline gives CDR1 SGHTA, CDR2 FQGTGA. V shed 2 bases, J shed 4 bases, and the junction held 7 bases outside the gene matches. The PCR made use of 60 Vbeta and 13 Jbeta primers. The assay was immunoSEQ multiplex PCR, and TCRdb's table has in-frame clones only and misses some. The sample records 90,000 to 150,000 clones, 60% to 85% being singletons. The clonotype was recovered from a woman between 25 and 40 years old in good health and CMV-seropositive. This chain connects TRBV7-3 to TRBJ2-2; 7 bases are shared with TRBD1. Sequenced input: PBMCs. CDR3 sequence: CASSLERGPGTGELFF. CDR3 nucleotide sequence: TGTGCCAGCAGCTTAGAGAGGGGGCCAGGCACCGGGGAGCTGTTTTTT.